Listed below are T cell receptor beta chains from one sample, sequenced in a study of cytomegalovirus exposure and HLA in healthy donors. Some clones are missing from TCRdb's copy, which holds only in-frame ones; the method was immunoSEQ multiplex PCR. The profile shows over 70,000 clones, over 70% of them singletons. Sequencing was carried out using PBMCs. Every receptor here comes from a man aged 25-45 years in good health and CMV-seropositive. The CDR3 runs from the conserved cysteine through the conserved F or W. The D gene is left open where the match is weak.

D gene	V gene	J gene	CDR3 protein
-	TRBV29-1	TRBJ1-1	CSVDIVAAGAFF
-	TRBV28	TRBJ2-3	CASSLLRGTDTQYF
-	TRBV28	TRBJ2-1	CASSLRGMDNEQFF
-	TRBV21-1	TRBJ2-6	CASNLGQYDSGANVLTF
-	TRBV5-1	TRBJ2-2	CASSHDRTGELFF
TRBD1	TRBV19	TRBJ1-3	CASSETGTGNTIYF
-	TRBV7-9	TRBJ1-4	CASSSYSTGGVNEKLFF
-	TRBV4-2	TRBJ2-7	CASSQGRSGVTYEQYF
-	TRBV6-1	TRBJ1-2	CASSDGGVGYTF
-	TRBV27	TRBJ2-1	CASSVQGRGGEQFF
TRBD2	TRBV7-2	TRBJ2-3	CASSPRLAAPRDTQYF
-	TRBV5-4	TRBJ1-2	CASSLAPEAGPIYGYTF
-	TRBV9	TRBJ1-1	CASSGSLMNTEAFF
TRBD2	TRBV15	TRBJ2-1	CATSSRGGSYNEQFF
TRBD1	TRBV15	TRBJ2-4	CATRRDSEAKNIQYF
TRBD2	TRBV4-1	TRBJ2-2	CASSSLAGSGELFF
-	TRBV5-5	TRBJ1-2	CASSTPGQVYGYTF
-	TRBV7-6	TRBJ1-4	CASSLRSRTATDEKLFF
-	TRBV10-1	TRBJ1-1	CASSTGLETEAFF
TRBD1	TRBV4-2	TRBJ1-3	CASTPGTGGWGNTIYF
TRBD1	TRBV5-1	TRBJ1-4	CASSLPGGSTNEKLFF
TRBD1	TRBV6-1	TRBJ2-1	CASSPRQGSYNEQFF